These T cell receptor beta chains were read from a single sample in a study of T cell responses to AZD1222 COVID-19 vaccine. Sequenced by immunoSEQ multiplex PCR; TCRdb stores in-frame clones only, minus some. The table records around 120,000 clones, about 90% of them present only once. Sequencing used peripheral blood, obtained on day 0 of AZD1222 vaccination. These TCRs come from an adult in good health. Each CDR3 is given with its conserved first and last residue. A D gene is named only where the DNA matches it firmly. A clone size is listed for some rows: how often the clone was seen (once, few, many), or a class if it is expanded.

V gene: TRBV11-3
J gene: TRBJ2-1
D gene: -
clone size: -
CDR3 DNA: TGTGCCAGCAGCTTAGATCAAGGGGGGTCCGCCTTACAGAATGAGCAGTTCTTC
CDR3 protein: CASSLDQGGSALQNEQFF

V gene: TRBV7-9
J gene: TRBJ1-1
D gene: -
clone size: -
CDR3 DNA: TGTGCCAGCAGCTTAGGGCAGGGGAACACTGAAGCTTTCTTT
CDR3 protein: CASSLGQGNTEAFF

V gene: TRBV28
J gene: TRBJ2-7
D gene: TRBD1
clone size: -
CDR3 DNA: TGTGCCAGCAGTTTTTATCCGGGACAGGGTAACGGGTACGAGCAGTACTTC
CDR3 protein: CASSFYPGQGNGYEQYF

V gene: TRBV19
J gene: TRBJ1-2
D gene: -
clone size: -
CDR3 DNA: TGTGCCAGTAGTATTGTCGGCAGGGCCCCGGAGTCTGGCTACACCTTC
CDR3 protein: CASSIVGRAPESGYTF

V gene: TRBV2
J gene: TRBJ2-3
D gene: -
clone size: -
CDR3 DNA: TGTGCCAGCAGTGAAGAGTCAGATACGCAGTATTTT
CDR3 protein: CASSEESDTQYF

V gene: TRBV9
J gene: TRBJ2-2
D gene: -
clone size: -
CDR3 DNA: TGTGCCAGCAGCGTAGAGGTTGCCGGGGAGCTGTTTTTT
CDR3 protein: CASSVEVAGELFF

V gene: TRBV7-9
J gene: TRBJ1-5
D gene: TRBD1
clone size: -
CDR3 DNA: TGTGCCAGCAGCTCCCAGGGGGATCAGCCCCAGCATTTT
CDR3 protein: CASSSQGDQPQHF

V gene: TRBV11-2
J gene: TRBJ1-3
D gene: -
clone size: -
CDR3 DNA: TGTGCCAGCAGCGTTGGCAGGGCAGGGGGAAACACCATATATTTT
CDR3 protein: CASSVGRAGGNTIYF

V gene: TRBV5-1
J gene: TRBJ1-1
D gene: -
clone size: -
CDR3 DNA: TGCGCCAGCAGCCCACGACAGTACAACACTGAAGCTTTCTTT
CDR3 protein: CASSPRQYNTEAFF

V gene: TRBV10-3
J gene: TRBJ2-3
D gene: TRBD2
clone size: once
CDR3 DNA: TGTGCCATCAGTGAGCCTAGCGGGACCACAGATACGCAGTATTTT
CDR3 protein: CAISEPSGTTDTQYF